This is a list of T cell receptor beta chains from one sample in a study of blood T cells in healthy people across ages. Each CDR3 protein is one row after TCRdb ran MiXCR on the 5' RACE reads. The sample yields over 1,200,000 distinct CDR3 sequences, around 55% seen once. Source material: blood. Receptors originate from a young man in good health. CDR3s include the opening cysteine and the closing phenylalanine or tryptophan. The D gene is left open where the match is weak. A clone size is listed for some rows: how often the clone was seen (once, few, many), or a class if it is expanded.

TRBJ2-7 | . | few | 14 | TRBV4-1 | CASSQDENPYEQYF | TGCGCCAGCAGCCAAGATGAGAATCCCTACGAGCAGTACTTC
TRBJ1-2 | . | . | 15 | TRBV12-3/TRBV12-4 | CASSLAAAANYGYTF | TGTGCCAGCAGTTTAGCGGCGGCGGCTAACTATGGCTACACCTTC
TRBJ2-1 | . | . | 12 | TRBV6-2/TRBV6-3 | CASSYTWNEQFF | TGTGCCAGCAGTTACACCTGGAATGAGCAGTTCTTC
TRBJ2-5 | . | . | 15 | TRBV10-3 | CAISERPGFQETQYF | TGTGCCATCAGTGAGAGGCCGGGCTTCCAAGAGACCCAGTACTTC
TRBJ2-1 | . | . | 13 | TRBV20-1 | CSAPAVSYNEQFF | TGCAGTGCTCCGGCAGTCTCCTACAATGAGCAGTTCTTC
TRBJ2-5 | . | . | 13 | TRBV7-2 | CASSLLRPTSPYF | TGTGCCAGCAGCTTACTTCGTCCGACTAGTCCGTACTTC
TRBJ1-1 | . | . | 14 | TRBV9 | CASSEQLMNTEAFF | TGTGCCAGCAGCGAGCAGCTCATGAACACTGAAGCTTTCTTT
TRBJ1-1 | TRBD1 | . | 17 | TRBV2 | CAGTTGAQGQFRTEAFF | TGTGCCGGAACGACAGGGGCCCAAGGACAGTTCCGGACTGAAGCTTTCTTT
TRBJ2-1 | . | few | 13 | TRBV7-9 | CASSSKGPNEQFF | TGTGCCAGCAGCTCCAAAGGACCCAATGAGCAGTTCTTC
TRBJ1-2 | . | . | 14 | TRBV29-1 | CSVEVPGSRYGYTF | TGCAGCGTTGAGGTGCCAGGGAGTCGCTATGGCTACACCTTC
TRBJ2-1 | TRBD1 | . | 16 | TRBV9 | CASSVDGTGGFNEQFF | TGTGCCAGCAGCGTAGATGGGACAGGGGGGTTCAATGAGCAGTTCTTC
TRBJ1-2 | . | few | 14 | TRBV4-3 | CASSPTPVGYGYTF | TGCGCCAGCAGCCCCACACCCGTTGGCTATGGCTACACCTTC
TRBJ1-3 | TRBD1 | . | 19 | TRBV4-2 | CASSQLTGITLEGGNTIYF | TGTGCCAGCAGCCAACTGACAGGGATTACTCTGGAAGGGGGAAACACCATATATTTT
TRBJ2-7 | TRBD2 | . | 16 | TRBV6-5 | CASSSPGGGPFYEQYF | TGTGCCAGCAGTAGCCCGGGGGGGGGACCATTCTACGAGCAGTACTTC
TRBJ2-5 | . | . | 16 | TRBV4-2 | CASSQEGPGTEETQYF | TGTGCCAGCAGCCAAGAGGGGCCAGGGACTGAAGAGACCCAGTACTTC
TRBJ2-7 | . | few | 16 | TRBV25-1 | CASSDPRDRYSYEQYF | TGTGCCAGCAGTGATCCCCGGGACCGCTACTCCTACGAGCAGTACTTC
TRBJ2-2 | . | . | 12 | TRBV5-1 | CASNLVAGELFF | TGCGCCAGCAACTTGGTCGCCGGGGAGCTGTTTTTT
TRBJ1-1 | . | few | 13 | TRBV6-6 | CASQRRGNTEAFF | TGTGCCAGCCAGCGGCGGGGGAACACTGAAGCTTTCTTT
TRBJ1-1 | . | . | 13 | TRBV27 | CASIPPGNTEAFF | TGTGCCAGCATCCCTCCGGGGAACACTGAAGCTTTCTTT
TRBJ1-4 | . | many | 17 | TRBV27 | CASSLSSGVATNEKLFF | TGTGCCAGCAGTTTATCTTCGGGGGTCGCAACTAATGAAAAACTGTTTTTT
TRBJ2-1 | TRBD1 | . | 16 | TRBV15 | CATSRTAGTGDNEQFF | TGTGCCACCAGCAGGACAGCCGGGACAGGGGACAATGAGCAGTTCTTC
TRBJ2-4 | . | . | 18 | TRBV10-2 | CASSEFRGGGATKNIQYF | TGCGCCAGCAGTGAGTTTCGGGGCGGGGGCGCAACCAAAAACATTCAGTACTTC
TRBJ1-2 | TRBD1 | . | 16 | TRBV5-1 | CASSPASDRGFSGYTF | TGCGCCAGCAGCCCCGCATCCGACAGGGGGTTTAGTGGCTACACCTTC
TRBJ2-1 | . | once | 14 | TRBV7-9 | CASSLSERPNEQFF | TGTGCCAGCAGCTTATCCGAGAGGCCCAATGAGCAGTTCTTC
TRBJ2-3 | TRBD1 | . | 15 | TRBV7-2 | CASSLGQGSENTQYF | TGTGCCAGCAGCTTAGGACAGGGAAGTGAAAATACGCAGTATTTT
TRBJ2-5 | TRBD1 | once | 11 | TRBV29-1 | CSVYRGKEQYF | TGCAGCGTATACAGGGGGAAAGAGCAGTACTTC
TRBJ2-7 | . | . | 15 | TRBV4-1 | CASSQTRDGSYEQYF | TGCGCCAGCAGCCAAACCCGGGACGGCTCCTACGAGCAGTACTTC
TRBJ2-4 | TRBD2 | . | 15 | TRBV20-1 | CSAQGLAGPYNEQYF | TGCAGTGCTCAGGGACTAGCGGGACCCTACAATGAGCAGTACTTC
TRBJ2-3 | TRBD2 | few | 15 | TRBV29-1 | CSGLAGQTGADTQYF | TGCAGCGGACTAGCGGGCCAAACCGGGGCAGATACGCAGTATTTT
TRBJ2-3 | TRBD2 | . | 18 | TRBV7-2 | CASSLVPGTSGGADTQYF | TGTGCCAGCAGCTTAGTCCCCGGGACTAGCGGGGGAGCAGATACGCAGTATTTT
TRBJ1-2 | . | . | 14 | TRBV2 | CASSDGGWNYGYTF | TGTGCCAGCAGCGACGGGGGCTGGAACTATGGCTACACCTTC
TRBJ2-3 | TRBD2 | . | 14 | TRBV12-3/TRBV12-4 | CASSGGTRTDTQYF | TGTGCCAGCAGTGGGGGGACTAGAACAGATACGCAGTATTTT
TRBJ2-7 | . | . | 12 | TRBV10-2 | CASSESDYEQYF | TGCGCCAGCAGTGAGTCGGACTACGAGCAGTACTTC
TRBJ2-3 | . | . | 16 | TRBV29-1 | CSVELQGEWSTDTQYF | TGCAGCGTTGAGCTACAGGGCGAGTGGAGCACAGATACGCAGTATTTT
TRBJ2-7 | TRBD1 | . | 13 | TRBV28 | CATYDRGSYEQYF | TGTGCCACCTACGACAGGGGCTCCTACGAGCAGTACTTC
TRBJ1-5 | TRBD1 | . | 18 | TRBV7-2 | CASSLRGRGQGSYQPQHF | TGTGCCAGCAGCTTAAGGGGGAGGGGACAGGGCTCTTATCAGCCCCAGCATTTT
TRBJ1-1 | . | many | 11 | TRBV6-5 | CASRMNTEAFF | TGTGCCAGCCGTATGAACACTGAAGCTTTCTTT
TRBJ2-1 | . | . | 12 | TRBV7-2 | CASSPQAREQFF | TGTGCCAGCAGCCCCCAGGCCCGTGAGCAGTTCTTC
TRBJ2-7 | . | . | 13 | TRBV5-6 | CASSLGGWYEQYF | TGTGCCAGCAGCTTGGGCGGGTGGTACGAGCAGTACTTC
TRBJ2-3 | TRBD2 | once | 19 | TRBV10-3 | CAISEPKSMSGGLTDTQYF | TGTGCCATCAGTGAGCCAAAAAGTATGTCGGGGGGGCTCACAGATACGCAGTATTTT
TRBJ2-7 | . | . | 14 | TRBV3-1 | CASSPHLLIHEQYF | TGTGCCAGCAGCCCTCATCTCCTGATCCACGAGCAGTACTTC
TRBJ2-7 | . | . | 16 | TRBV28 | CASSLMVGGTTYEQYF | TGTGCCAGCAGTTTAATGGTTGGCGGGACGACCTACGAGCAGTACTTC
TRBJ2-7 | . | . | 14 | TRBV7-6 | CASSYGEGVYEQYF | TGTGCCAGCAGCTATGGGGAAGGGGTCTACGAGCAGTACTTC
TRBJ2-1 | . | . | 15 | TRBV18 | CASSPQEGVYNEQFF | TGTGCCAGCTCACCCCAAGAGGGAGTTTACAATGAGCAGTTCTTC
TRBJ2-7 | . | . | 12 | TRBV20-1 | CSTNLGGAEQYF | TGCAGTACGAACCTGGGGGGTGCCGAGCAGTACTTC
TRBJ2-1 | TRBD2 | few | 15 | TRBV6-2/TRBV6-3 | CASSYSLAGGNEQFF | TGTGCCAGCAGTTACTCCCTAGCGGGTGGCAATGAGCAGTTCTTC
TRBJ2-1 | . | . | 14 | TRBV5-6 | CASSRRVLAREQFF | TGTGCCAGCAGCCGGAGGGTGCTAGCGCGTGAGCAGTTCTTC
TRBJ2-1 | TRBD2 | few | 18 | TRBV5-1 | CASSLVGTSGGSHNEQFF | TGCGCCAGCAGCTTGGTAGGGACTAGCGGGGGATCTCACAATGAGCAGTTCTTC
TRBJ2-1 | . | once | 20 | TRBV21-1 | CASSKGGDSTTSGRNNEQFF | TGTGCCAGCAGCAAAGGGGGAGACAGTACGACTAGCGGGAGAAACAATGAGCAGTTCTTC
TRBJ2-5 | . | few | 13 | TRBV7-9 | CASSLRTVETQYF | TGTGCCAGCAGTCTTCGTACCGTGGAGACCCAGTACTTC
TRBJ1-1 | . | . | 15 | TRBV4-1 | CASSQEGDGGTEAFF | TGCGCCAGCAGCCAAGAGGGGGACGGAGGTACTGAAGCTTTCTTT
TRBJ1-1 | TRBD1 | . | 13 | TRBV7-8 | CASSFGRTGGAFF | TGTGCCAGCAGCTTTGGGAGGACAGGTGGGGCTTTCTTT
TRBJ2-7 | . | once | 12 | TRBV7-2 | CASSSRAKGQYF | TGTGCCAGCAGCTCCCGCGCAAAAGGGCAGTACTTC
TRBJ2-1 | . | few | 12 | TRBV13 | CASSWTLGEQFF | TGTGCCAGCAGCTGGACTCTGGGCGAGCAGTTCTTC
TRBJ1-2 | TRBD1 | . | 13 | TRBV20-1 | CSARLQGDYGYTF | TGCAGTGCTAGACTGCAGGGGGACTATGGCTACACCTTC
TRBJ2-5 | TRBD2 | . | 13 | TRBV12-3/TRBV12-4 | CASSFGLAGEQYF | TGTGCCAGCAGTTTCGGTCTAGCGGGGGAGCAGTACTTC
TRBJ1-2 | TRBD1 | . | 18 | TRBV20-1 | CSARDFSNRGRVNHGYTF | TGCAGTGCTAGAGATTTTAGTAACAGGGGGCGCGTTAACCATGGCTACACCTTC
TRBJ2-7 | TRBD1 | . | 15 | TRBV4-1 | CASSTRGQKNNEQYF | TGCGCCAGCAGCACCCGGGGACAGAAAAACAATGAGCAGTACTTC